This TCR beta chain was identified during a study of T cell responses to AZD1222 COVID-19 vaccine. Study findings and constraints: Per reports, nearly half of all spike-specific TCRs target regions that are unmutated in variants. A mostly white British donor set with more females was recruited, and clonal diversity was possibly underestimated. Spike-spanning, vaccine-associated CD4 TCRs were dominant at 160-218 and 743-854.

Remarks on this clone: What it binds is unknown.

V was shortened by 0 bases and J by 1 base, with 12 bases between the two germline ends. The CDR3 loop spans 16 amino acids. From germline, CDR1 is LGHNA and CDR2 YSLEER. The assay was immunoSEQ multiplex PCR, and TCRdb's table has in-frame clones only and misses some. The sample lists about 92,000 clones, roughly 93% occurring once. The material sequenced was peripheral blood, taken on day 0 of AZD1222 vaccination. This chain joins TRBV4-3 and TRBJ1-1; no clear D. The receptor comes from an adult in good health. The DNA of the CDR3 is TGCGCCAGCAGCCAAGAAGTAGGGAGTTGGAACACTGAAGCTTTCTTT. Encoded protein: CASSQEVGSWNTEAFF.